This TCR beta chain stems from a study of T cells after yellow fever vaccination. Study results and limitations: Clones that expanded after primary vaccination mostly reappeared after the booster (just under 98% CD4, 88% CD8).

This clonotype was counted a few times. Its antigen is not known. TCRdb re-analysed the 5' RACE reads in MiXCR, keeping a single row per CDR3 protein. The sample shows under 250,000 distinct CDR3 sequences, approximately 3.3% of them seen only once. The CDR3 spans 14 residues. Trimming removed 5 bases from V and 6 bases from J, with 14 bases in between. Looked up from germline, CDR1 is SGHTA and CDR2 is FQGNSA. The specimen comprised CD4+ T cells sorted from PBMCs, sampled 10 days after the yellow fever booster vaccination. The gene calls are TRBV7-2 and TRBJ1-5, with D tentatively TRBD1 (6 bases). The clonotype comes from a man aged 18 to 29 who received the YFV17D yellow fever vaccine. The CDR3: CASSLAGASQPQHF. The DNA of the CDR3 is TGTGCCAGCAGCCTGGCGGGGGCCAGTCAGCCCCAGCATTTT.